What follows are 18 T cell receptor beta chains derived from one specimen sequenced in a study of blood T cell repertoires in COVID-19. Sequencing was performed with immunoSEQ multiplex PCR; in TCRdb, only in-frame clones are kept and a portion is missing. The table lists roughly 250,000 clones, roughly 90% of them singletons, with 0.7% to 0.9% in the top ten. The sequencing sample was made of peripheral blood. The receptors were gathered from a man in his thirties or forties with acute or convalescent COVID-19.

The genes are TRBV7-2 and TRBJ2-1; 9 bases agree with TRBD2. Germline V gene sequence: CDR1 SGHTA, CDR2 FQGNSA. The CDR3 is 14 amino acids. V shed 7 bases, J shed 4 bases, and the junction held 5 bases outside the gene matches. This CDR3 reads CASKAGGPYNEQFF. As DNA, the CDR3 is TGTGCCAGCAAGGCGGGAGGGCCTTACAATGAGCAGTTCTTC. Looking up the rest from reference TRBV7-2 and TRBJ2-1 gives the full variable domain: GAGVSQSPSNKVTEKGKDVELRCDPISGHTALYWYRQSLGQGLEFLIYFQGNSAPDKSGLPSDRFSAERTGGSVSTLTIQRTQQEDSAVYLCASKAGGPYNEQFFGPGTRLTVL.

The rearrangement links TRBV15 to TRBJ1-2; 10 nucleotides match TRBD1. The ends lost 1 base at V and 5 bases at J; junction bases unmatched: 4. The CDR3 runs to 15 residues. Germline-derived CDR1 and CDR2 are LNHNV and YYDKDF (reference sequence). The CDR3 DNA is TGTGCCACCAGCAGAGGCGGGGACAGGGGTTATGGCTACACCTTC. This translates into CATSRGGDRGYGYTF.

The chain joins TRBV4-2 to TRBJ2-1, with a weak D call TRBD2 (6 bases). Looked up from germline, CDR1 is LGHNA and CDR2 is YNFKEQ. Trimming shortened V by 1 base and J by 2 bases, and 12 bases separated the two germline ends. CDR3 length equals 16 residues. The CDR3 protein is CASSQGGAGPYNEQFF. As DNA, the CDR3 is TGTGCCAGCAGCCAAGGTGGTGCGGGACCCTACAATGAGCAGTTCTTC.

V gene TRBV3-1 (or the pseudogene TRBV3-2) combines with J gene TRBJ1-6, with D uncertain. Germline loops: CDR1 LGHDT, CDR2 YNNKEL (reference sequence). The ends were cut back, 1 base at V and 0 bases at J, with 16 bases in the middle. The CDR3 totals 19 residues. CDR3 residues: CASSQGPSPTDSYNSPLHF. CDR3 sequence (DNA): TGTGCCAGCAGCCAAGGCCCCTCTCCAACAGACTCCTATAATTCACCCCTCCACTTT.

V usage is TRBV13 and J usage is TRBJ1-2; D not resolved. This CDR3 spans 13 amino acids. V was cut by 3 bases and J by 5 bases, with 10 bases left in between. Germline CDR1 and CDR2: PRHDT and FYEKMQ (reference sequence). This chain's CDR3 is CASSFERLYGYTF. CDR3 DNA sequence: TGTGCCAGCAGCTTCGAGAGGTTATATGGCTACACCTTC.

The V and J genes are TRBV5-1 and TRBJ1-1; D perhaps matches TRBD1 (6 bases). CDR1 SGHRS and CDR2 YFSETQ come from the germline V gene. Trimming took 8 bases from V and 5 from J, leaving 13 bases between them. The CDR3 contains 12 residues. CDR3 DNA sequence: TGCGCCAGGTTTCGCAGGGGTACTGAAGCTTTCTTT. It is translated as CARFRRGTEAFF.

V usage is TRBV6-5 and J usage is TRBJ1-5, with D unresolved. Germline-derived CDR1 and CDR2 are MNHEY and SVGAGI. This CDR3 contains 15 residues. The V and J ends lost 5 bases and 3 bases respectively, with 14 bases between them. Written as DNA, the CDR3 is TGTGCCAGCAGTAAGGACGGGGTGCACAATCAGCCCCAGCATTTT. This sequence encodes CASSKDGVHNQPQHF.

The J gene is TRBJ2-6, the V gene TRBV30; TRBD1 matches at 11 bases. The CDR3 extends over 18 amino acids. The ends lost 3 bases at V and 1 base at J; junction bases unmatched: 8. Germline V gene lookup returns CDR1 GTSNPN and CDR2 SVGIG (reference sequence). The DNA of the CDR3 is TGTGCCTGGAGCCGGACAGGGGGCGAGGGTTCTGGGGCCAACGTCCTGACTTTC. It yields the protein CAWSRTGGEGSGANVLTF.

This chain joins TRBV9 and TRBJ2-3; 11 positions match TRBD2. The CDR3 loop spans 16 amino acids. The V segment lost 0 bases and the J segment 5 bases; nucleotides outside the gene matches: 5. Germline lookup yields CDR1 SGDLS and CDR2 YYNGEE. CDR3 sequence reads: CASSVASGGPGDTQYF. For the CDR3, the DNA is TGTGCCAGCAGCGTAGCTAGCGGGGGGCCGGGAGATACGCAGTATTTT. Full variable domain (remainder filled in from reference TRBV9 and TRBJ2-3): DSGVTQTPKHLITATGQRVTLRCSPRSGDLSVYWYQQSLDQGLQFLIQYYNGEERAKGNILERFSAQQFPDLHSELNLSSLELGDSALYFCASSVASGGPGDTQYFGPGTRLTVL.

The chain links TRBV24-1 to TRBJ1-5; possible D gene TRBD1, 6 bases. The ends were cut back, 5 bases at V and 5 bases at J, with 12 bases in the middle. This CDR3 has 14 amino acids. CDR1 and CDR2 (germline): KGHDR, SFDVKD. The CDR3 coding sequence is TGTGCCACCAGTGCAGCAGGGGTTGATCAGCCCCAGCATTTT. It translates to CATSAAGVDQPQHF.

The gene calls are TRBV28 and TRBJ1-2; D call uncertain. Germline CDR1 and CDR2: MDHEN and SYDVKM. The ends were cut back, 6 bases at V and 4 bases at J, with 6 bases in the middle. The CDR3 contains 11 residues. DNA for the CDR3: TGTGCCAGCAGCTACAGCTATGGCTACACCTTC. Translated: CASSYSYGYTF.

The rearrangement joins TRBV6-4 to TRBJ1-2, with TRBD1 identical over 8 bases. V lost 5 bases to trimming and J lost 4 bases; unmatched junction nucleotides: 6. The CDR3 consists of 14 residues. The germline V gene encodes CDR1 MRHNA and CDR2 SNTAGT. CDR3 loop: CASSPTGDGYGYTF. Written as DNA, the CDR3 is TGTGCCAGCAGTCCGACAGGGGATGGCTATGGCTACACCTTC.

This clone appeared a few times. CDR3 sequence (DNA): TGTGCCAGCAGCGCAGGACAGGGGATAGGGGGCTACACCTTC. Translating gives CASSAGQGIGGYTF. The chain recombines TRBV5-5 with TRBJ1-2; 9 bases map to TRBD1. V gave up 4 bases and J gave up 8 bases; unmatched junction bases: 9. Germline lookup yields CDR1 SGHKS and CDR2 YYEKEE (reference sequence). CDR3 length: 14 amino acids.

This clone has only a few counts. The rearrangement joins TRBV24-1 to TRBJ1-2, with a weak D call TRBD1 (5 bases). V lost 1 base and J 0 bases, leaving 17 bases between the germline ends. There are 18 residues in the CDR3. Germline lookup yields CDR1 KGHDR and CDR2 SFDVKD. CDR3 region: CATSDLGPQGGTNYGYTF. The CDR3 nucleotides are TGTGCCACCAGTGATTTAGGCCCCCAGGGAGGGACTAACTATGGCTACACCTTC.

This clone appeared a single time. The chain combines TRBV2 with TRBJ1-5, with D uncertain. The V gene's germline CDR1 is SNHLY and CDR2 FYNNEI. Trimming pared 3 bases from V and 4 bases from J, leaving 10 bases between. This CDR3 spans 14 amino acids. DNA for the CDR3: TGTGCCAGCAGTGAGGGCCATGGGAATCAGCCCCAGCATTTT. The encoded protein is CASSEGHGNQPQHF.

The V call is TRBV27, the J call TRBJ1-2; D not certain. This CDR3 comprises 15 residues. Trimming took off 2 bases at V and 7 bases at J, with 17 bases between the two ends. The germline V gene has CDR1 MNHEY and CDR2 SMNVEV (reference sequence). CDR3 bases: TGTGCCAGCAGTTTAAACCGGGCCTTCGGGAGTGGCTACACCTTC. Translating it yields CASSLNRAFGSGYTF.

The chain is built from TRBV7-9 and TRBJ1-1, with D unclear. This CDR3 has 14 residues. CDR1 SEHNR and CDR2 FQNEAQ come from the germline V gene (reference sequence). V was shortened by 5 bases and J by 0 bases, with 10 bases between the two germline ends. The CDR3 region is CASSGTDMNTEAFF. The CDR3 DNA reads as TGTGCCAGCAGCGGTACAGACATGAACACTGAAGCTTTCTTT.

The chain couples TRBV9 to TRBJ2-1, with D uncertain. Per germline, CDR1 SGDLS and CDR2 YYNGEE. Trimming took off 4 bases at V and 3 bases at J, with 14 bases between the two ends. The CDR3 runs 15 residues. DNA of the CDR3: TGTGCCAGCAGCCCGACCAGTACGGGCTACAATGAGCAGTTCTTC. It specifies CASSPTSTGYNEQFF. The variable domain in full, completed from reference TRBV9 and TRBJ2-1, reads DSGVTQTPKHLITATGQRVTLRCSPRSGDLSVYWYQQSLDQGLQFLIQYYNGEERAKGNILERFSAQQFPDLHSELNLSSLELGDSALYFCASSPTSTGYNEQFFGPGTRLTVL.